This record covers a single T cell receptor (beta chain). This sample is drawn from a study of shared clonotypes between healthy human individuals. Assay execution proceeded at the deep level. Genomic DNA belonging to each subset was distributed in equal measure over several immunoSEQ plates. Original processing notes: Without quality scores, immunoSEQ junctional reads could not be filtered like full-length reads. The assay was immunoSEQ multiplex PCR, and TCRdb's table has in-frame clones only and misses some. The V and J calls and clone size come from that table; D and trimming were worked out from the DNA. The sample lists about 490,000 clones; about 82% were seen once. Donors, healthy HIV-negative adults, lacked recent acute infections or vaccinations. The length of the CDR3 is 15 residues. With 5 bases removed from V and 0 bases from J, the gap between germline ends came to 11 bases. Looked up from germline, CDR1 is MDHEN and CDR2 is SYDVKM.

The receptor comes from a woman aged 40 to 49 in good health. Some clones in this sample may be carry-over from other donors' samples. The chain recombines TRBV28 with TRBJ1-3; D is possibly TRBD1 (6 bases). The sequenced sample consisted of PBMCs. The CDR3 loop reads CASSSGGYSGNTIYF. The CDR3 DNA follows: TGTGCCAGCAGTAGCGGGGGCTACTCTGGAAACACCATATATTTT.